A single sample is the source of the 18 T cell receptor beta chains below, sequenced in a study of cytomegalovirus exposure and HLA in healthy donors. A multiplex PCR was run with 60 Vbeta primers and 13 Jbeta primers. The table came from immunoSEQ multiplex PCR; TCRdb's copy has only in-frame clones and leaves some out. The table includes about 140,000 clones, about two thirds detected once. Material for sequencing was PBMCs. Receptors originate from a man between 50 and 59 years old in good health and CMV-seropositive.

This chain links TRBV2 with TRBJ1-2; 8 positions match TRBD1. J gave up 4 bases and V 6 bases, and 10 bases lay outside the gene matches. There are 15 residues in the CDR3. CDR1 and CDR2 (germline): SNHLY, FYNNEI. The CDR3 loop is CASSGQGRKVYGYTF. In nucleotides, the CDR3 is TGTGCCAGCAGCGGACAGGGCCGGAAAGTCTATGGCTACACCTTC. The variable domain in full, completed from reference TRBV2 and TRBJ1-2, reads EPEVTQTPSHQVTQMGQEVILRCVPISNHLYFYWYRQILGQKVEFLVSFYNNEISEKSEIFDDQFSVERPDGSNFTLKIRSTKLEDSAMYFCASSGQGRKVYGYTFGSGTRLTVV.

The V call is TRBV29-1, the J call TRBJ1-1; D ambiguous. The CDR3 contains 11 residues. V lost 4 bases and J 0 bases, leaving 3 bases between the germline ends. Germline CDR1 is SQVTM and CDR2 is ANQGSEA. CDR3 sequence: CSVALNTEAFF. DNA for the CDR3: TGCAGCGTTGCTCTGAACACTGAAGCTTTCTTT.

The V and J genes are TRBV28 and TRBJ1-2; TRBD1 might be the D (6 bases). V was shortened by 4 bases and J by 6 bases, with 15 bases between the two germline ends. CDR3 length: 14 amino acids. Germline V lookup: CDR1 MDHEN, CDR2 SYDVKM. The CDR3 DNA reads as TGTGCCAGCAGTTCCGCCGGGACAAGCCATGGCTACACCTTC. This translates into CASSSAGTSHGYTF.

This clone was recorded once. The chain employs TRBV5-1 and TRBJ2-1; TRBD2 aligns across 11 bases. Germline V gene sequence: CDR1 SGHRS, CDR2 YFSETQ. CDR3 length equals 14 residues. The junction had 8 bases not matched to a gene; V was cut back by 7 bases and J by 8 bases. The CDR3 protein is CASHPTSGSYEQFF. The CDR3 region has the DNA TGCGCCAGCCACCCCACTAGCGGGAGTTATGAGCAGTTCTTC.

The rearrangement uses TRBV18 and TRBJ1-4; TRBD1 matches at 7 bases. The CDR3 contains 14 residues. The V gene's germline CDR1 is KGHSH and CDR2 LQKENI. V dropped 1 base and J dropped 8; count of bases not matched to a gene: 4. The chain's CDR3 is CASSPQTGKEKLFF. CDR3 nucleotides: TGTGCCAGCTCACCACAGACAGGGAAGGAAAAACTGTTTTTT.

This clone turned up a few times. This rearrangement joins TRBV9 to TRBJ2-7; D perhaps matches TRBD1 (6 bases). Trimming left V 3 bases short and J 0 bases short, with 10 bases between. This CDR3 region has 14 residues. Germline V gene data show CDR1 as SGDLS and CDR2 as YYNGEE. This chain's CDR3 is CASSATGASYEQYF. The CDR3 bases are TGTGCCAGCAGCGCGACAGGCGCCTCCTACGAGCAGTACTTC.

This chain uses TRBV7-2 with TRBJ2-3, with TRBD1 as a possible D gene (6 bases). The CDR3 spans 16 residues. From germline, CDR1 is SGHTA and CDR2 FQGNSA. Trimming left V 1 base short and J 2 bases short, with 13 bases between. The DNA of the CDR3 is TGTGCCAGCAGCTTAGATGGGGCAGGGGCCACAGATACGCAGTATTTT. It yields the protein CASSLDGAGATDTQYF.

The genes are TRBV12-5 and TRBJ1-1, with 8 bases fitting TRBD1. CDR3 length: 14 residues. The J segment lost 4 bases and the V segment lost 2 bases, leaving 3 bases of the junction unmatched. The germline V gene has CDR1 LGHNT and CDR2 FRNRAP. The CDR3 reads CASGLSQGGTEAFF. The CDR3, as DNA: TGTGCTAGTGGTTTGTCACAGGGGGGCACTGAAGCTTTCTTT.

This rearrangement joins TRBV7-8 to TRBJ2-2; maybe TRBD2 (6 bases). The CDR3 covers 17 residues. Germline V lookup: CDR1 SGHVS, CDR2 FQNEAQ. The V end was cut by 5 bases, the J end by 6 bases, with 22 bases between. The CDR3 DNA reads as TGTGCCAGCAGCCCCCTCAGGAGGGGCGGGGTGTCCGGGGAGCTGTTTTTT. This sequence encodes CASSPLRRGGVSGELFF.

The CDR3 is CASSLEGNTEAFF. CDR3 sequence (DNA): TGTGCCAGCAGCTTGGAGGGAAACACTGAAGCTTTCTTT. The chain couples TRBV7-9 to TRBJ1-1; D gene uncertain. The CDR3 is 13 amino acids. V was cut by 3 bases and J by 2 bases, with 7 bases left in between. The V gene's germline CDR1 is SEHNR and CDR2 FQNEAQ (reference sequence).

This chain links TRBV9 with TRBJ2-1; tentative D call: TRBD1 (5 bases). Trimming left V 0 bases short and J 0 bases short, with 7 bases between. Germline V gene sequence: CDR1 SGDLS, CDR2 YYNGEE. There are 15 residues in the CDR3. CDR3 DNA sequence: TGTGCCAGCAGCGTAGATGGGGCCTCCTACAATGAGCAGTTCTTC. The encoded protein is CASSVDGASYNEQFF.

This chain joins TRBV4-3 and TRBJ1-1; maybe TRBD1 (5 bases). This CDR3 contains 13 residues. From germline, CDR1 is LGHNA and CDR2 YSLEER. V lost 0 bases, J lost 7 bases, and 9 bases lay in between. The CDR3 region is CASSQDREGEAFF. CDR3 nucleotide sequence: TGCGCCAGCAGCCAAGACAGGGAGGGTGAAGCTTTCTTT.

The chain combines TRBV6-5 with TRBJ2-2, with D possibly being TRBD2 (5 bases). Germline V lookup: CDR1 MNHEY, CDR2 SVGAGI. V lost 2 bases to trimming and J lost 6 bases, with 16 bases between them. There are 16 residues in the CDR3. The CDR3 sequence is CASSYKPGGYAGELFF. CDR3 DNA: TGTGCCAGCAGTTACAAACCGGGCGGGTATGCCGGGGAGCTGTTTTTT.

This chain connects TRBV29-1 to TRBJ2-1; TRBD2 might be the D (5 bases). CDR3 length equals 11 residues. V was clipped by 6 bases and J by 7 bases, with 10 bases between them. Looked up from germline, CDR1 is SQVTM and CDR2 is ANQGSEA. CDR3 in DNA: TGCAGCGTACGCCGGACTAATGAGCAGTTCTTC. It is translated as CSVRRTNEQFF.

The chain couples TRBV27 to TRBJ2-3; 13 bases map to TRBD2. J was trimmed by 8 bases and V by 6 bases; bases with no gene match: 11. In germline, CDR1 is MNHEY, CDR2 SMNVEV (reference sequence). CDR3 length: 16 residues. The CDR3 loop reads CASSPGTSGNSRTQYF. Here the CDR3 DNA reads TGTGCCAGCAGCCCCGGGACTAGCGGGAATAGCCGTACGCAGTATTTT.

J is TRBJ2-1 and V is TRBV7-3; TRBD1 matches 8 bases. Looked up from germline, CDR1 is SGHTA and CDR2 is FQGTGA. The J segment lost 8 bases and the V segment lost 5 bases, leaving 5 bases of the junction unmatched. The CDR3 sequence is 13 residues long. CDR3 in DNA: TGTGCCAGCAGCCTGGGACAGGATGATGAGCAGTTCTTC. It translates to CASSLGQDDEQFF.

A few counts support this clone. The rearrangement uses TRBV18 and TRBJ1-1, with D unclear. The CDR3 totals 17 residues. Germline-derived CDR1 and CDR2 are KGHSH and LQKENI. V lost 3 bases and J lost 1, with 18 bases in between. For the CDR3, the DNA is TGTGCCAGCTCACCGGGTAGCGGTAGGATTGCGAACACTGAAGCTTTCTTT. Translating it yields CASSPGSGRIANTEAFF.

V is TRBV5-1 and J is TRBJ2-5; D is perhaps TRBD2 (6 bases). Germline values: CDR1 SGHRS, CDR2 YFSETQ. This CDR3 is 16 amino acids long. Trimming left V 3 bases short and J 2 bases short, with 17 bases between. As DNA, the CDR3 is TGCGCCAGCAGCTCCCAGATCGGCGGAGGGCAAGAGACCCAGTACTTC. Protein: CASSSQIGGGQETQYF.